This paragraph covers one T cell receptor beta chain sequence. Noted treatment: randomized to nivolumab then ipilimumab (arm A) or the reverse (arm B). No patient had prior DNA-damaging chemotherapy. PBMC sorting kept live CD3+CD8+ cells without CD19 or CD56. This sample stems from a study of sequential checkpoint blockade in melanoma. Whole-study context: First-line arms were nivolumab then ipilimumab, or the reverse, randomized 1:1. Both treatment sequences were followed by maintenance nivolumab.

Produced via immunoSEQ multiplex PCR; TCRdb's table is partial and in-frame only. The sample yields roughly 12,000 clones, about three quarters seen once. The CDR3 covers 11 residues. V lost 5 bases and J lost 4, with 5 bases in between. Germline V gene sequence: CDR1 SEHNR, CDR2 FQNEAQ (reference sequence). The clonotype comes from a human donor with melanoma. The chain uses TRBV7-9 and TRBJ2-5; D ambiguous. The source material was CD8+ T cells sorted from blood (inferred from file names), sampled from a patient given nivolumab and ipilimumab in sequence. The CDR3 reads CASSPGETQYF. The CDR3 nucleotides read TGTGCCAGCAGCCCCGGAGAGACCCAGTACTTC. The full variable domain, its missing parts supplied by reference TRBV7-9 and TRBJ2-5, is DTGVSQNPRHKITKRGQNVTFRCDPISEHNRLYWYRQTLGQGPEFLTYFQNEAQLEKSRLLSDRFSAERPKGSFSTLEIQRTEQGDSAMYLCASSPGETQYFGPGTRLLVL.